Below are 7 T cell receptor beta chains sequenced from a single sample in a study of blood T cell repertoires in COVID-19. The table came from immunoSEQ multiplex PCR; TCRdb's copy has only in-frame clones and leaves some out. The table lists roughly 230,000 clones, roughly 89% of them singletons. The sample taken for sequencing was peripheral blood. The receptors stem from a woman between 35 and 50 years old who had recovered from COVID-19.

CDR3 nucleotide sequence: TGTGCCAGCAGCCCGACAGGGTTGAACACTGAAGCTTTCTTT. It yields the protein CASSPTGLNTEAFF. The chain links TRBV3-1 (or the pseudogene TRBV3-2) to TRBJ1-1, with TRBD1 matching over 7 bases. V was clipped by 4 bases and J by 0 bases; unmatched bases: 2. Germline values: CDR1 LGHDT, CDR2 YNNKEL (reference sequence). The CDR3 runs to 14 residues.

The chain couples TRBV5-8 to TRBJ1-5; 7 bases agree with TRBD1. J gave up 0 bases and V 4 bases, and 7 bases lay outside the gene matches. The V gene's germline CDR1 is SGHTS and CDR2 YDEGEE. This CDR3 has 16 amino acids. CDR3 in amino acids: CASSLRDRPSNQPQHF. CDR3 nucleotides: TGTGCCAGCAGCCTCCGGGACAGACCTAGCAATCAGCCCCAGCATTTT. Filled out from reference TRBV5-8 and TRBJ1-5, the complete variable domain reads EAGVTQSPTHLIKTRGQQATLRCSPISGHTSVYWYQQALGLGLQFLLWYDEGEERNRGNFPPRFSGRQFPNYSSELNVNALELEDSALYLCASSLRDRPSNQPQHFGDGTRLSIL.

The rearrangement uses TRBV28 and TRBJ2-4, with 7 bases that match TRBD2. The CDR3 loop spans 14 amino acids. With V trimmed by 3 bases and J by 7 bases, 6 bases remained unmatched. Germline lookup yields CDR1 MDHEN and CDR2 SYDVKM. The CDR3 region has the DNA TGTGCCAGCAGTTTTGGACCGCGGGGGAACATTCAGTACTTC. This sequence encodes CASSFGPRGNIQYF.

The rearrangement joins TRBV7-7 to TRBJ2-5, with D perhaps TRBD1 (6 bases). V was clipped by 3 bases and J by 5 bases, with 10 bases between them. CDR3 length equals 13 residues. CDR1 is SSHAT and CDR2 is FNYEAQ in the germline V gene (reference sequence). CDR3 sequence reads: CASSFVQGETQYF. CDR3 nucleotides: TGTGCCAGCAGCTTCGTACAGGGTGAGACCCAGTACTTC. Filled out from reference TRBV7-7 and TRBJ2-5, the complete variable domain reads GAGVSQSPRYKVTKRGQDVTLRCDPISSHATLYWYQQALGQGPEFLTYFNYEAQPDKSGLPSDRFSAERPEGSISTLTIQRTEQRDSAMYRCASSFVQGETQYFGPGTRLLVL.

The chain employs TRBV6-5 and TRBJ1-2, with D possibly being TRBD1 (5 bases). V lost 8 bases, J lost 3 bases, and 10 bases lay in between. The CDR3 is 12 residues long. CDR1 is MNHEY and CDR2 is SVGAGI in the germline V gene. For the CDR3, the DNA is TGTGCCAGCGGCGACAGAGACTATGGCTACACCTTC. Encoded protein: CASGDRDYGYTF.

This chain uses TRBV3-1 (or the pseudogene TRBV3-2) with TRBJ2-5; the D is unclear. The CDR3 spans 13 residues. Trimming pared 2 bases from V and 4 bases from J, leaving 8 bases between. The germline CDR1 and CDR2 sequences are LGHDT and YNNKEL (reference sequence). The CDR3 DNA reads TGTGCCAGCAGCCAACCGATGGCAGAGACCCAGTACTTC. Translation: CASSQPMAETQYF.

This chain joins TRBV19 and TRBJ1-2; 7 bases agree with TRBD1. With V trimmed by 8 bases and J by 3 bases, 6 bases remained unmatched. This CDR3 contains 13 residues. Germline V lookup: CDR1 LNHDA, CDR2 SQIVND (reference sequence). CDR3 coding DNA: TGTGCCAGTTGTCGACAGGGAGACTATGGCTACACCTTC. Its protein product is CASCRQGDYGYTF.